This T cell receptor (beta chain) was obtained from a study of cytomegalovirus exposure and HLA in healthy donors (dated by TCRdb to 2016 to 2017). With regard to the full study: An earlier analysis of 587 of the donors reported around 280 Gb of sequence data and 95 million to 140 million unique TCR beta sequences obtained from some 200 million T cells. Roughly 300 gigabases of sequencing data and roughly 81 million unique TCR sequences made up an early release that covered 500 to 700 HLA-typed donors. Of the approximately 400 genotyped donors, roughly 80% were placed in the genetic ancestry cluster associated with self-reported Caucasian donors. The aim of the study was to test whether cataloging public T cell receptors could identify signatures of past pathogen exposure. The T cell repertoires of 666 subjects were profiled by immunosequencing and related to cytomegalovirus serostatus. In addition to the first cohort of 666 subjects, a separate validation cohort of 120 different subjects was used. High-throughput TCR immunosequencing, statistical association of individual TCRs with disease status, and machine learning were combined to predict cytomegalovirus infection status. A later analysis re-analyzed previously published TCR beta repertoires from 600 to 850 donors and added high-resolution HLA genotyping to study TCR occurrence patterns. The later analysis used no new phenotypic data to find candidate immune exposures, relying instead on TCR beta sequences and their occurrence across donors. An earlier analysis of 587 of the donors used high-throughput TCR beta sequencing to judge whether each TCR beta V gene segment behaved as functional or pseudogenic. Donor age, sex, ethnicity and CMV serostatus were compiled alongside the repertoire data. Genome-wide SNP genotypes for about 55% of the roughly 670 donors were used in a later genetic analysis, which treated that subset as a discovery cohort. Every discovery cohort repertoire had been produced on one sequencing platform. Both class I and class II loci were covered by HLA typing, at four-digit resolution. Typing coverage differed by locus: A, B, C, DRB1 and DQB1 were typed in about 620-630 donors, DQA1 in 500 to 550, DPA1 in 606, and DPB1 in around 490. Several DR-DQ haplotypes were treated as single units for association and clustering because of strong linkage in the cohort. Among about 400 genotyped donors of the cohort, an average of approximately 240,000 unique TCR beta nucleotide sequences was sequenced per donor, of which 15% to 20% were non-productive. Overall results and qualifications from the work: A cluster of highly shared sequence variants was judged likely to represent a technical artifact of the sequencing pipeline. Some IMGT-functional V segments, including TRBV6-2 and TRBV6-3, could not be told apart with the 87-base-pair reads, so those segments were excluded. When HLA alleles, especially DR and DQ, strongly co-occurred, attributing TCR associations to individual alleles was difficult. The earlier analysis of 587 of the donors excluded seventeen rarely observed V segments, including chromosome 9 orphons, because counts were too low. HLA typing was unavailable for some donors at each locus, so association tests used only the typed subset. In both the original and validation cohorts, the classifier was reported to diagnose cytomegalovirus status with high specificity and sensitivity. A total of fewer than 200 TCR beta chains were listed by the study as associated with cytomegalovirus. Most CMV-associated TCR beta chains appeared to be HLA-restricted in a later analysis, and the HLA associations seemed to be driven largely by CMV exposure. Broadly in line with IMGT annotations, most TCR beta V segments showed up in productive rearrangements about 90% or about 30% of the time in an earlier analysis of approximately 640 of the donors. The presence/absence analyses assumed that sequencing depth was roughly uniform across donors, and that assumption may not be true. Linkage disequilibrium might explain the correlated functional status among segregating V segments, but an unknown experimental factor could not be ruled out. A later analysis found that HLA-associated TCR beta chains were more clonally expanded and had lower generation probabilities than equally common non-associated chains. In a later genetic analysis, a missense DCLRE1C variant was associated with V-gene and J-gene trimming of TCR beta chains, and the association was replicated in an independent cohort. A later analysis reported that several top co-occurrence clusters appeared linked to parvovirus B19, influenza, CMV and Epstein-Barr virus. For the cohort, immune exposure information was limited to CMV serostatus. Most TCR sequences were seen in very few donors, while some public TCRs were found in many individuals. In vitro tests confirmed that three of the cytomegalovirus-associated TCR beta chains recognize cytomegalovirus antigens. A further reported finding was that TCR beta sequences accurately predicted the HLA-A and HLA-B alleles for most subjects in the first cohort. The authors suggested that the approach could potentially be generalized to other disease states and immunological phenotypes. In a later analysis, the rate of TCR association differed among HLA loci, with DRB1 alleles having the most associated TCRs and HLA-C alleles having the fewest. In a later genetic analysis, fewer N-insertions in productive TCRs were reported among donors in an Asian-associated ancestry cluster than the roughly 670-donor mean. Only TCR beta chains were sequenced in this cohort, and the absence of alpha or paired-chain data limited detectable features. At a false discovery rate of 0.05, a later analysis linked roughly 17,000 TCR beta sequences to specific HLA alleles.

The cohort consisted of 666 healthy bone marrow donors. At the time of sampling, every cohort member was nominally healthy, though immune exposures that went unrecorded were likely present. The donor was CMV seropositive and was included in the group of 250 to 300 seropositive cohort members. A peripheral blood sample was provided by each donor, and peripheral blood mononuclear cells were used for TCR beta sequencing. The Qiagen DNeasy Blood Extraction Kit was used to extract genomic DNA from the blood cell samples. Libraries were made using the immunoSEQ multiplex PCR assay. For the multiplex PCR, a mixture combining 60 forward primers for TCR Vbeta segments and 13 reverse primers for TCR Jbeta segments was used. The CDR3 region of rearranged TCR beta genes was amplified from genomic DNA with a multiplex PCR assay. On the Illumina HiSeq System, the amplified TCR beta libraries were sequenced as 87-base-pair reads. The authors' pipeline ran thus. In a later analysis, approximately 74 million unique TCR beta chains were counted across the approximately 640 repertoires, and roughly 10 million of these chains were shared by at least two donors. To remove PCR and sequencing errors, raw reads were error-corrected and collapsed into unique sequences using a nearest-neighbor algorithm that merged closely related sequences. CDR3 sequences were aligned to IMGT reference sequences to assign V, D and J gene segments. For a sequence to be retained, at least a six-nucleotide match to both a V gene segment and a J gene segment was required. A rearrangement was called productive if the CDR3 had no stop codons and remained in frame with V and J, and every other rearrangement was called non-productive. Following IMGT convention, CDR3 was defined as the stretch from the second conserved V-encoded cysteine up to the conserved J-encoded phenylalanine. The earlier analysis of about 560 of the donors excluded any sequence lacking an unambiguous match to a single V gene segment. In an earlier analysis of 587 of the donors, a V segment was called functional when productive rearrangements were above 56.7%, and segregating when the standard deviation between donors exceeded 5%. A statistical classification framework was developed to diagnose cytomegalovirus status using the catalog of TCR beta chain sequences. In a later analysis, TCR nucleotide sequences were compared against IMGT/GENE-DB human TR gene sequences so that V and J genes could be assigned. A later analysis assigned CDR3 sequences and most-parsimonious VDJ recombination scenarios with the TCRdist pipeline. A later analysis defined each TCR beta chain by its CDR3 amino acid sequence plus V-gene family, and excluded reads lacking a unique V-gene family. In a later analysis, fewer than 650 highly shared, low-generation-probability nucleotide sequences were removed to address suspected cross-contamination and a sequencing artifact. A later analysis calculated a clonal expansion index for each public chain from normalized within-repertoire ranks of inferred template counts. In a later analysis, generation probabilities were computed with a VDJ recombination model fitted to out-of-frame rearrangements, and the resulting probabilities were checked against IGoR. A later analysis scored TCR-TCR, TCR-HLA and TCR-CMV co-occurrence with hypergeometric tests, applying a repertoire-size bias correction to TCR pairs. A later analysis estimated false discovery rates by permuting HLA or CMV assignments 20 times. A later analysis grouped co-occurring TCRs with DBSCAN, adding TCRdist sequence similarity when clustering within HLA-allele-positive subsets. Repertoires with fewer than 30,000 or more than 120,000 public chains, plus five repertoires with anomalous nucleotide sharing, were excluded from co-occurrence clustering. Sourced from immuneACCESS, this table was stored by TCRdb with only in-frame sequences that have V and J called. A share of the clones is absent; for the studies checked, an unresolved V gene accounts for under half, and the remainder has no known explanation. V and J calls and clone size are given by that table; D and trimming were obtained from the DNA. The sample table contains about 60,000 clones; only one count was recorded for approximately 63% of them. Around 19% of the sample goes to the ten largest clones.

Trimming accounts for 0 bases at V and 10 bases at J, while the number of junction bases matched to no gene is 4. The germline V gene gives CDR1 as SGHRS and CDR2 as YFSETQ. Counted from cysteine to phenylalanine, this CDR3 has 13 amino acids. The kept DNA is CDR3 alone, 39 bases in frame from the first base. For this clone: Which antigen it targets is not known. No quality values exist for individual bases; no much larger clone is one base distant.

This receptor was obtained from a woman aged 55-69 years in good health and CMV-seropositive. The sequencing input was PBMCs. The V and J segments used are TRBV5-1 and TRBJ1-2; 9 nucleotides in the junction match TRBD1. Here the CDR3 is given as CASSLEGQGYYTF. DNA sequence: TGCGCCAGCAGCTTGGAGGGACAGGGTTACTACACCTTC.